This entry is about one TCR beta chain. This record belongs to a study of T cell responses to AZD1222 COVID-19 vaccine. The CDR3 spans 16 residues. Germline V gene lookup returns CDR1 MDHEN and CDR2 SYDVKM. The V and J ends lost 3 bases and 1 base respectively, with 13 bases between them. Assay used: immunoSEQ multiplex PCR; TCRdb lists only in-frame clones, some missing. The sample records about 180,000 clones, roughly nine tenths being singletons. The receptor comes from an adult in good health. The chain employs TRBV28 and TRBJ2-4; TRBD1 might be the D (5 bases). This specimen was peripheral blood, taken on day 0 of AZD1222 vaccination. The CDR3 loop is CASSLVGAGAKNIQYF. CDR3 sequence (DNA): TGTGCCAGCAGTTTGGTAGGGGCCGGGGCCAAAAACATTCAGTACTTC. Variable domain in full (rest from reference TRBV28 and TRBJ2-4): DVKVTQSSRYLVKRTGEKVFLECVQDMDHENMFWYRQDPGLGLRLIYFSYDVKMKEKGDIPEGYSVSREKKERFSLILESASTNQTSMYLCASSLVGAGAKNIQYFGAGTRLSVL.